The T cell receptor (beta chain) described here comes from a study of T cell responses to AZD1222 COVID-19 vaccine (dated by TCRdb to the early 2020s). For the study in its entirety: A total of 233 trial participants underwent TCR sequencing, of whom about 210 had received two doses of AZD1222 and approximately 26 had received two doses of the MenACWY control vaccine. Trial participants were enrolled by age into subgroups of 18-55, 56-69 and 70-plus years, and around 150, 29 and 61 TCR-sequenced participants, respectively, were included in these subgroups. The research as a whole found: The vaccine-associated CD4 TCRs covered the entire spike protein, and the dominant responses fell in regions 160-218 and 743-854. The 56-69-year group was small, and its depth increase did not reach significance, likely because of low power. Most participants were white British and females outnumbered males, and the authors suggested that clonal diversity may have been underestimated. Reportedly, close to half of the unique spike-specific TCRs recognized epitopes lying outside the regions that are mutated in the B.1.351 and B.1.1.7 variants. Because no day 14 peak-response samples were available, repertoires were characterized only after the peak T cell response. After two AZD1222 doses, both the breadth and the depth of spike-specific TCRs were significantly higher than at day 0 and than in MenACWY recipients. Only six AZD1222 recipients were SARS-CoV-2 seropositive at baseline, limiting conclusions about previously exposed vaccinees.

The meaning of the sample's time point label: about 28 days (+/-7) after the second vaccine dose. Because spike-specific TCR depth and breadth did not differ between the two schedules, AZD1222 recipients who got a second dose at roughly 4 weeks were pooled with those who got a second dose at roughly 12 weeks. Vaccinee samples came from UK trials COV001 and COV002, including a single-blind randomized controlled phase 2/3 trial of AZD1222 (ChAdOx1 nCoV-19) in healthy adults. For TCRbeta chain sequencing, PBMC samples from trial participants were taken at day 0 and at day 28 after the second dose. The CDR3 regions of human TCRbeta chains were subjected to immunosequencing. From the authors' description of their analysis: Repertoire TCRs were matched against a reference library of SARS-CoV-2-specific TCRs generated with the MIRA antigen-specificity platform. Breadth meant the fraction of unique TCRs that were SARS-CoV-2-associated, whereas depth meant the fraction of total T cells that were SARS-CoV-2-associated. Using the MIRA data, each spike-specific TCR was assigned both to the spike region to which the TCR was reactive and to a CD4 or CD8 class. Log10-transformed breadth and depth values were compared by one-way ANOVA with Sidak's multiple comparisons tests. Held by TCRdb, this immuneACCESS table contains in-frame sequences only and omits some clones. Under half of the omission traces to an unresolved V gene where checked; the cause of the rest is unknown. D and trimming come from the DNA, and the V and J calls and clone size come from that table. A total of over 90,000 clones appear in this sample, approximately 90% of them only once. The biggest ten clones account for roughly 3.1% of the sample.

Taken from cysteine to phenylalanine, the CDR3 has 14 residues. Only the CDR3 portion is preserved as DNA: 42 bases, with reading frame beginning at the first base. V is clipped by 0 bases and J by 10 bases, and the sequence between their germline boundaries is 10 bases long. The germline V gene supplies CDR1 LGHNA and CDR2 YNFKEQ. As regards this clone: The specificity of this receptor is unknown. Base qualities were left out, and no much larger clone turns up one base away.

This sequence originates from an adult who received the AZD1222 COVID-19 vaccine. Sequences were derived from peripheral blood, sampled 28 days after the second AZD1222 dose. The rearranged chain carries TRBV4-2 and TRBJ1-6, with the D gene uncertain. The CDR3 protein: CASSQERDPSPLHF. The bases read TGTGCCAGCAGCCAAGAGAGAGATCCGTCACCCCTCCACTTT.